Listed below are T cell receptor beta chains from one sample, sequenced in a study of blood T cell repertoires in COVID-19. Profiling relied on immunoSEQ multiplex PCR, and the TCRdb table lists in-frame clones only, not all of them. The data show under 200,000 clones, more than 70% seen once. What was sequenced was PBMCs or T cells enriched from blood (not recorded which). All receptors derive from a man aged 40-50 years with acute COVID-19. CDR3s include the opening cysteine and the closing phenylalanine or tryptophan. The order of the fields is CDR3 protein, V gene, J gene.

CASSDWTSGINEQFF	TRBV6-4	TRBJ2-1
CASSLGGGGQETQYF	TRBV5-1	TRBJ2-5
CASSLAGRNYEQYF	TRBV7-9	TRBJ2-7
CASSTLAGGGETQYF	TRBV28	TRBJ2-5
CASSSSRGGTYEQYF	TRBV7-2	TRBJ2-7
CASRLERQGVNTEAFF	TRBV12-2	TRBJ1-1
CASSDLLAGLSTDTQYF	TRBV7-8	TRBJ2-3
CASSRPAGVRTEAFF	TRBV5-6	TRBJ1-1
CSVVDWRNTEAFF	TRBV29-1	TRBJ1-1
CASSVKGDRGFYEQYF	TRBV6-1	TRBJ2-7
CASSPLAGTFYEQYF	TRBV14	TRBJ2-7
CASRGGGLGSTIYF	TRBV3-1/TRBV3-2	TRBJ1-3
CSVSSGRDSYGYTF	TRBV29-1	TRBJ1-2
CASSFHFNQPQHF	TRBV5-5	TRBJ1-5
CASSPPVLWETQYF	TRBV7-2	TRBJ2-5
CASSLNRGRGNWRIDTQYF	TRBV7-9	TRBJ2-3
CASSPPSGTSGRASYNEQFF	TRBV5-1	TRBJ2-1
CASNGQGGLLWYGYTF	TRBV28	TRBJ1-2
CASTGDTYSGNTIYF	TRBV19	TRBJ1-3
CASSLNRAFDQPQHF	TRBV6-5	TRBJ1-5
CASSLGSRDTGSPQHF	TRBV5-1	TRBJ1-5
CARKGLDAFF	TRBV19	TRBJ2-1
CASSYQGKTQETQYF	TRBV6-5	TRBJ2-5
CASQDFAGRIKTRYEQYF	TRBV2	TRBJ2-7
CASTLGGAEAFF	TRBV7-9	TRBJ1-1
CASSQGFGLAVTDTQYF	TRBV3-1/TRBV3-2	TRBJ2-3
CASSVDGTGNTEAFF	TRBV9	TRBJ1-1
CASSAQTGLGEAFF	TRBV9	TRBJ1-1
CASSQLAGTGTVHKNIQYF	TRBV3-1/TRBV3-2	TRBJ2-4
CASIRVAGETQYF	TRBV6-5	TRBJ2-5
CASSSQLILNTEAFF	TRBV7-2	TRBJ1-1
CASNYRDRGETQYF	TRBV2	TRBJ2-5
CAISESGPGNTIYF	TRBV10-3	TRBJ1-3
CASSSVGGGTEAFF	TRBV19	TRBJ1-1
CASHNLGRSSNQPQHF	TRBV19	TRBJ1-5
CASSMGGTSTDTQYF	TRBV19	TRBJ2-3
CAFRWGGGTDTQYF	TRBV30	TRBJ2-3
CASRGQGKNSPLHF	TRBV2	TRBJ1-6
CSVAVSEYTDTQYF	TRBV29-1	TRBJ2-3
CASRGTSGSSYNEQFF	TRBV2	TRBJ2-1
CASSPRTGGYNSPLHF	TRBV27	TRBJ1-6
CASSLLGTNLGTGELFF	TRBV5-5	TRBJ2-2
CASTTIVNQPQHF	TRBV28	TRBJ1-5
CASSLIGGRTNEQFF	TRBV7-9	TRBJ2-1
CASSTQVTGSGQPQHF	TRBV2	TRBJ1-5
CASSLSQGLGSVDQPQHF	TRBV28	TRBJ1-5
CASSADRVGYNEQFF	TRBV2	TRBJ2-1
CASSRGSTNEKLFF	TRBV27	TRBJ1-4
CSGRTSGSFAGELFF	TRBV29-1	TRBJ2-2